What follows are 11 T cell receptor beta chains derived from one specimen sequenced in a study of shared clonotypes between healthy human individuals. The naive CD8 subset, CD45RO-negative cells positively selected for CCR7, excluded terminally differentiated effector memory CD45RA+ cells. Assay used: immunoSEQ multiplex PCR; TCRdb lists only in-frame clones, some missing. The sample lists roughly 1,800,000 clones; just under 95% were seen once. The sample consisted of naive CD8+ T cells sorted from blood. The receptor source for this set is a man in his late teens or twenties in good health.

The chain is built from TRBV5-8 and TRBJ2-1; D unclear. The CDR3 totals 13 residues. CDR1 is SGHTS, CDR2 YDEGEE, per germline. Trimming removed 7 bases from V and 0 bases from J, with 8 bases in between. The CDR3 DNA reads TGTGCCAGCCTCGAGGACTCCTACAATGAGCAGTTCTTC. It encodes CASLEDSYNEQFF. The full variable domain, in which reference TRBV5-8 and TRBJ2-1 provide the parts outside the CDR3, is EAGVTQSPTHLIKTRGQQATLRCSPISGHTSVYWYQQALGLGLQFLLWYDEGEERNRGNFPPRFSGRQFPNYSSELNVNALELEDSALYLCASLEDSYNEQFFGPGTRLTVL.

J is TRBJ2-7 and V is TRBV4-3; TRBD2 matches 12 bases. The length of the CDR3 is 16 residues. Germline V lookup: CDR1 LGHNA, CDR2 YSLEER. Germline trimming cut 2 bases from V and 2 bases from J; bases unmatched to any gene: 4. The chain's CDR3 is CASSQILAGGAYEQYF. DNA for the CDR3: TGCGCCAGCAGCCAAATCCTAGCGGGAGGGGCCTACGAGCAGTACTTC.

The chain employs TRBV28 and TRBJ2-1, with 7 bases fitting TRBD2. Losses at the gene ends were 1 base for V and 9 bases for J; bases not matched to a gene: 3. The germline V gene has CDR1 MDHEN and CDR2 SYDVKM. The CDR3 consists of 13 residues. CDR3 sequence: CASSLLGGGEQFF. The CDR3 coding sequence is TGTGCCAGCAGTTTATTAGGCGGGGGTGAGCAGTTCTTC. The variable domain in full, with the rest retrieved from reference TRBV28 and TRBJ2-1, is DVKVTQSSRYLVKRTGEKVFLECVQDMDHENMFWYRQDPGLGLRLIYFSYDVKMKEKGDIPEGYSVSREKKERFSLILESASTNQTSMYLCASSLLGGGEQFFGPGTRLTVL.

The CDR3 sequence is CASSIDQAPFYEQYF. In DNA form, the CDR3 reads TGTGCCAGTAGTATCGATCAGGCCCCCTTCTACGAGCAGTACTTC. The chain carries TRBV19 and TRBJ2-7; D unclear. From germline, CDR1 is LNHDA and CDR2 SQIVND (reference sequence). The CDR3 runs to 15 residues. V dropped 3 bases and J dropped 3 bases, with 15 bases sitting between them.

The J gene is TRBJ2-5, the V gene TRBV7-9; D may match TRBD1 or TRBD2 (5 bases each). The length of the CDR3 is 16 residues. Trimming left V 0 bases short and J 3 bases short, with 14 bases between. CDR1 is SEHNR, CDR2 FQNEAQ, per germline (reference sequence). As DNA, the CDR3 is TGTGCCAGCAGCTTAGCGCCTTTTGGGGGTGAAGAGACCCAGTACTTC. Its translation is CASSLAPFGGEETQYF.

V usage is TRBV29-1 and J usage is TRBJ1-2; D unclear. CDR3 length equals 15 residues. Trimming cost V 8 bases and J 4 bases, with 23 bases left between them. Germline V gene lookup returns CDR1 SQVTM and CDR2 ANQGSEA. CDR3 residues: CSTAAGGFLSYGYTF. For the CDR3, the DNA is TGCAGCACGGCGGCTGGAGGGTTCCTTAGCTATGGCTACACCTTC.

The rearrangement joins TRBV6-6 to TRBJ1-2; D unresolved. The V end lost 6 bases, the J end lost 8 bases, and 22 bases lay between the germline ends. The CDR3 length is 15 residues. Per the germline V gene, CDR1 is MNHNY and CDR2 is SVGAGI (reference sequence). CDR3 coding DNA: TGTGCCAGCAGCCTCATAAGCCACATAGGAGACGGCTACACCTTC. It translates to CASSLISHIGDGYTF.

The chain joins TRBV13 to TRBJ2-5; 8 bases align to TRBD1. V was pared by 1 base and J by 4 bases, with 5 bases of the junction left unmatched. The CDR3 runs to 15 residues. Germline values: CDR1 PRHDT, CDR2 FYEKMQ (reference sequence). Written as DNA, the CDR3 is TGTGCCAGCAGCTTAGACGAGGACAGGGCAGAGACCCAGTACTTC. As protein: CASSLDEDRAETQYF. The variable domain in full, completed from reference TRBV13 and TRBJ2-5, reads AAGVIQSPRHLIKEKRETATLKCYPIPRHDTVYWYQQGPGQDPQFLISFYEKMQSDKGSIPDRFSAQQFSDYHSELNMSSLELGDSALYFCASSLDEDRAETQYFGPGTRLLVL.

This chain links TRBV27 with TRBJ2-1; 8 nucleotides line up with TRBD1. Germline-derived CDR1 and CDR2 are MNHEY and SMNVEV (reference sequence). The CDR3 has 16 residues. V lost 5 bases, J lost 7 bases, and 13 bases stayed unmatched. DNA for the CDR3: TGTGCCAGCAGTCTCACCCTTGAGACAGGGGTAAATGAGCAGTTCTTC. It is translated as CASSLTLETGVNEQFF.

The chain has TRBV6-5 and TRBJ2-1; D gene ambiguous. CDR3 length equals 13 residues. V lost 6 bases and J 3 bases, leaving 9 bases between the germline ends. Germline V gene lookup returns CDR1 MNHEY and CDR2 SVGAGI. CDR3 nucleotides: TGTGCCAGCAGACCTAAGGGCTACAATGAGCAGTTCTTC. This sequence encodes CASRPKGYNEQFF.

Remarks on this clone: The same CDR3 arises from other DNA sequences in this sample as well. V and J are TRBV27 and TRBJ1-2; tentatively, D is TRBD1 (5 bases). V was pared by 5 bases and J by 2 bases, with 6 bases between. CDR1 is MNHEY and CDR2 is SMNVEV in the germline V gene (reference sequence). The CDR3 contains 12 residues. The CDR3 bases are TGTGCCAGCAGTGGGGGAAACTATGGCTACACCTTC. Translating it yields CASSGGNYGYTF.